The 27 T cell receptor beta chains below were found in one sample sequenced in a study of cytomegalovirus exposure and HLA in healthy donors. This PCR relied on a set of 60 Vbeta primers and 13 Jbeta primers. TCRdb's copy holds only in-frame clones and misses some; the assay was immunoSEQ multiplex PCR. Of 250,000 to 350,000 clones in the sample, 80% to 90% were seen once. The sample was PBMCs. These receptors were obtained from a middle-aged man in good health and CMV-seropositive.

The chain joins TRBV7-9 to TRBJ1-6, with no clear D. Trimming cost V 4 bases and J 7 bases, with 17 bases left between them. Germline values: CDR1 SEHNR, CDR2 FQNEAQ (reference sequence). CDR3 length: 16 amino acids. The CDR3 nucleotides are TGTGCCAGCAGCTCGGCGGAGGGCGGATCGAATTCACCCCTCCACTTT. It translates to CASSSAEGGSNSPLHF.

On this clone: Germline and junction disagree at one end, which may indicate a read error. The chain carries TRBV7-7 and TRBJ2-3; 7 bases are shared with TRBD1. Germline CDR1 is SSHAT and CDR2 is FNYEAQ (reference sequence). The CDR3 is made up of 15 amino acids. CDR3 in amino acids: CASSRTGVLTDTQYF. CDR3 nucleotide sequence: TGTGCTAGCAGCCGCACAGGGGTTCTCACAGATACGCAGTATTTT.

The rearrangement joins TRBV2 to TRBJ2-7; 8 bases map to TRBD2. Germline CDR1 reads SNHLY; CDR2 reads FYNNEI. CDR3 length: 14 residues. The J segment lost 2 bases and the V segment lost 2 bases, leaving 2 bases of the junction unmatched. In DNA, the CDR3 is TGTGCCAGCAGTGAAACTAGCGGAGCCTACGAGCAGTACTTC. Its translation: CASSETSGAYEQYF.

The chain joins TRBV18 to TRBJ1-1; 10 nucleotides line up with TRBD1. Looked up from germline, CDR1 is KGHSH and CDR2 is LQKENI. This CDR3 spans 15 amino acids. V was clipped by 3 bases and J by 3 bases; unmatched bases: 4. CDR3 region: CASSPGGTGDTEAFF. In DNA form, the CDR3 reads TGTGCCAGCTCACCCGGCGGGACAGGGGACACTGAAGCTTTCTTT.

The genes are TRBV2 and TRBJ1-2; 8 positions agree with TRBD1. Germline values: CDR1 SNHLY, CDR2 FYNNEI. The ends lost 6 bases at V and 2 bases at J; junction bases unmatched: 5. The CDR3 is 14 amino acids. The CDR3 sequence: CASRSGQANYGYTF. The CDR3 bases are TGTGCCAGCAGATCGGGACAGGCGAACTATGGCTACACCTTC.

CDR3 protein: CASSLSRAGGNEQYF. Written as DNA, the CDR3 is TGTGCCAGCAGCTTAAGTCGAGCGGGAGGAAACGAGCAGTACTTC. The chain is built from TRBV7-9 and TRBJ2-7; 9 bases line up with TRBD2. CDR1 SEHNR and CDR2 FQNEAQ come from the germline V gene (reference sequence). V gave up 2 bases and J gave up 5 bases; unmatched junction bases: 7. The CDR3 is 15 residues long.

The chain links TRBV7-9 to TRBJ2-5; D may be TRBD2 (5 bases). The end of the DNA aligns better with TRBJ2-7, so the J call may be wrong. CDR1 SEHNR and CDR2 FQNEAQ come from the germline V gene (reference sequence). This CDR3 comprises 14 residues. The DNA for the CDR3 is TGTGCCAGCAGCGCGAGAGGGAACCCCTACGAGCAGTACTTC. Translated: CASSARGNPYEQYF.

The chain uses TRBV6-4 and TRBJ2-2; no clear D gene. Germline CDR1 is MRHNA and CDR2 is SNTAGT. The CDR3 has 12 amino acids. The ends were cut back, 6 bases at V and 2 bases at J, with 4 bases in the middle. In DNA, the CDR3 is TGTGCCAGCAGGGCAAACACCGGGGAGCTGTTTTTT. Its protein product is CASRANTGELFF.

The chain has TRBV5-1 and TRBJ2-7; TRBD2 matches 11 bases. This CDR3 has 15 residues. The V gene's germline CDR1 is SGHRS and CDR2 YFSETQ. V was pared by 2 bases and J by 3 bases, with 4 bases of the junction left unmatched. The CDR3 DNA follows: TGCGCCAGCAGCTTCACTAGCGGGAGTCGCTACGAGCAGTACTTC. Translated: CASSFTSGSRYEQYF.

The rearrangement uses TRBV18 and TRBJ2-7; TRBD2 matches at 9 bases. Trimming removed 3 bases from V and 0 bases from J; junction bases left unmatched: 12. The CDR3 contains 18 residues. The V gene's germline CDR1 is KGHSH and CDR2 LQKENI. The CDR3 DNA reads as TGTGCCAGCTCACCTATAGTTAGCGGGAGCAGAGGCTCCTACGAGCAGTACTTC. Residues: CASSPIVSGSRGSYEQYF.

This clone occurred once. The chain couples TRBV27 to TRBJ1-1, with D unresolved. This CDR3 has 14 residues. In germline, CDR1 is MNHEY, CDR2 SMNVEV (reference sequence). Trimming took off 3 bases at V and 4 bases at J, with 12 bases between the two ends. The CDR3 sequence is CASSLSIASTEAFF. Written as DNA, the CDR3 is TGTGCCAGCAGTTTGAGTATAGCAAGCACTGAAGCTTTCTTT.

For this clone: The same CDR3 also results from other DNA sequences found in this sample. The chain links TRBV28 to TRBJ2-2, with unresolved D. V lost 4 bases and J 3 bases, leaving 3 bases between the germline ends. Germline-derived CDR1 and CDR2 are MDHEN and SYDVKM. The CDR3 has 12 residues. The CDR3 loop reads CASSSYTGELFF. Here the CDR3 DNA reads TGTGCCAGCAGTTCATACACCGGGGAGCTGTTTTTT. Variable domain in full (rest from reference TRBV28 and TRBJ2-2): DVKVTQSSRYLVKRTGEKVFLECVQDMDHENMFWYRQDPGLGLRLIYFSYDVKMKEKGDIPEGYSVSREKKERFSLILESASTNQTSMYLCASSSYTGELFFGEGSRLTVL.

The V and J genes are TRBV29-1 and TRBJ1-2, with a weak D call TRBD1 (6 bases). Per germline, CDR1 SQVTM and CDR2 ANQGSEA. The ends were cut back, 0 bases at V and 4 bases at J, with 15 bases in the middle. The CDR3 runs 15 residues. CDR3 sequence reads: CSVEDNGGAGYGYTF. As DNA, the CDR3 is TGCAGCGTTGAAGATAATGGGGGGGCTGGCTATGGCTACACCTTC. The full variable domain, rest sourced from reference TRBV29-1 and TRBJ1-2, is SAVISQKPSRDICQRGTSLTIQCQVDSQVTMMFWYRQQPGQSLTLIATANQGSEATYESGFVIDKFPISRPNLTFSTLTVSNMSPEDSSIYLCSVEDNGGAGYGYTFGSGTRLTVV.

The V call is TRBV6-1, the J call TRBJ1-5, with D possibly matching TRBD1 (5 bases). The ends were cut back, 4 bases at V and 1 base at J, with 14 bases in the middle. Germline-derived CDR1 and CDR2 are MNHNS and SASEGT. This CDR3 contains 16 residues. The chain's CDR3 is CASSVPGGGSNQPQHF. The CDR3 nucleotides read TGTGCCAGCAGTGTCCCCGGGGGAGGGAGCAATCAGCCCCAGCATTTT.

The V call is TRBV30, the J call TRBJ2-7; 8 bases line up with TRBD2. In germline, CDR1 is GTSNPN, CDR2 SVGIG (reference sequence). This CDR3 spans 14 amino acids. Trimming cost V 5 bases and J 3 bases; bases outside gene matches: 9. CDR3 in DNA: TGTGCCTGGGGGGTTAGCGGGAACTACTACGAGCAGTACTTC. The encoded protein is CAWGVSGNYYEQYF.

V is TRBV28 and J is TRBJ1-2; weak D call: TRBD1 (5 bases). This CDR3 has 12 residues. Per germline, CDR1 MDHEN and CDR2 SYDVKM. The V end lost 9 bases, the J end lost 7 bases, and 15 bases lay between the germline ends. The CDR3 DNA is TGTGCCAGTTTGGCGCCGGGGGTTGGCTACACCTTC. Residues: CASLAPGVGYTF.

The V call is TRBV7-8, the J call TRBJ2-5; 12 bases fit TRBD1. CDR3 length: 15 residues. After removal of 5 bases from V and 5 bases from J, the junction contained 6 bases not matched to a gene. CDR1 and CDR2 from the germline V gene are SGHVS and FQNEAQ. The CDR3 sequence: CASSNRDRGHETQYF. CDR3 DNA sequence: TGTGCCAGCAGCAACCGGGACAGGGGGCACGAGACCCAGTACTTC.

CDR3 residues: CASRAQGQSYEQYF. The DNA of the CDR3 is TGTGCCAGCAGAGCCCAGGGACAGAGCTACGAGCAGTACTTC. The rearrangement joins TRBV2 to TRBJ2-7; 7 bases match TRBD1. Trimming took 6 bases from V and 3 from J; bases not matched to a gene: 8. Per the germline V gene, CDR1 is SNHLY and CDR2 is FYNNEI. The CDR3 covers 14 residues.

The gene calls are TRBV7-2 and TRBJ2-2; D may be TRBD1 (5 bases). This CDR3 has 15 amino acids. From germline, CDR1 is SGHTA and CDR2 FQGNSA. The ends were cut back, 5 bases at V and 5 bases at J, with 15 bases in the middle. The CDR3 DNA sequence: TGTGCCAGCAGCGTCGCTAGGGGCGAGACCGGGGAGCTGTTTTTT. The encoded protein is CASSVARGETGELFF.

The V call is TRBV19, the J call TRBJ2-2, with TRBD2 identical over 12 bases. V trimming: 7 bases; J trimming: 1 base; junction bases outside the gene matches: 4. This CDR3 has 16 residues. The germline gives CDR1 LNHDA, CDR2 SQIVND (reference sequence). The CDR3 bases are TGTGCCAGTACCGGGACTAGCGGGTTGAACACCGGGGAGCTGTTTTTT. This sequence encodes CASTGTSGLNTGELFF.

The V and J genes are TRBV7-2 and TRBJ1-1; TRBD1 agrees at 7 bases. V lost 1 base, J lost 4 bases, and 15 bases stayed unmatched. Per germline, CDR1 SGHTA and CDR2 FQGNSA. This CDR3 is 18 amino acids long. The CDR3, as DNA: TGTGCCAGCAGCTTAGGACAGGGTAAAAGGCTTGAGGGCACTGAAGCTTTCTTT. Protein: CASSLGQGKRLEGTEAFF.

The V gene is TRBV5-1, the J gene TRBJ2-7; 8 positions match TRBD1. The junction had 7 bases not matched to a gene; V was cut back by 4 bases and J by 1 base. This CDR3 has 15 amino acids. Germline lookup yields CDR1 SGHRS and CDR2 YFSETQ. The CDR3, as DNA: TGCGCCAGCAGCGGACGGGACAGGCCTTCCTACGAGCAGTACTTC. Protein: CASSGRDRPSYEQYF.

The chain is built from TRBV27 and TRBJ2-1, with 9 positions matching TRBD2. The CDR3 loop spans 13 amino acids. The J segment lost 4 bases and the V segment lost 6 bases, leaving 1 base of the junction unmatched. Germline CDR1 is MNHEY and CDR2 is SMNVEV (reference sequence). The CDR3 nucleotides read TGTGCCAGCAGACTAGCGGGTTACAATGAGCAGTTCTTC. The encoded protein is CASRLAGYNEQFF.

The rearrangement uses TRBV19 and TRBJ2-4; 8 nucleotides agree with TRBD2. The V gene end was trimmed by 3 bases and the J gene end by 0 bases; junction bases not matched to a gene: 13. The CDR3 consists of 19 residues. The germline V gene has CDR1 LNHDA and CDR2 SQIVND (reference sequence). This chain's CDR3 is CASSIGQTRSGRAKNIQYF. The CDR3 region has the DNA TGTGCCAGTAGTATTGGACAAACCAGGAGCGGGAGAGCCAAAAACATTCAGTACTTC.

In this sample, this clone turned up once. The chain joins TRBV5-1 to TRBJ2-5, with TRBD2 identical over 10 bases. V was clipped by 0 bases and J by 3 bases; unmatched bases: 5. This CDR3 is built from 16 residues. CDR1 SGHRS and CDR2 YFSETQ come from the germline V gene. The CDR3 here is CASSLGLAGVEETQYF. CDR3 sequence (DNA): TGCGCCAGCAGCTTGGGGCTAGCGGGAGTGGAAGAGACCCAGTACTTC.

The chain links TRBV6-6 to TRBJ2-1; D not certain. From germline, CDR1 is MNHNY and CDR2 SVGAGI (reference sequence). The CDR3 covers 12 residues. V was cut by 5 bases and J by 9 bases, with 11 bases left in between. CDR3 nucleotide sequence: TGTGCCAGCAGTCCTAGTTCGGGTGAGCAGTTCTTC. It encodes CASSPSSGEQFF.

This CDR3 reads CASSLLGALNSPLHF. For the CDR3, the DNA is TGTGCCAGCAGCCTTCTCGGAGCCCTAAACTCACCCCTCCACTTT. The J gene is TRBJ1-6, the V gene TRBV7-9; D gene ambiguous. This CDR3 is 15 amino acids long. The ends were cut back, 5 bases at V and 10 bases at J, with 18 bases in the middle. The germline gives CDR1 SEHNR, CDR2 FQNEAQ (reference sequence).